Listed below are T cell receptor beta chains from one sample, sequenced in a study of T cell changes during pregnancy in multiple sclerosis. Using immunoSEQ multiplex PCR, the repertoire was profiled, and TCRdb retains in-frame clones only, with some absent. The sample contains tens of thousands of clones, around 92% of which appear only once. The material was CD4+ T cells from peripheral blood mononuclear cells, obtained in the third trimester of pregnancy. These receptor sequences come from a female donor in good health, enrolled as a control in a pregnancy study. CDR3s include the opening cysteine and the closing phenylalanine or tryptophan. The D gene is left open where the match is weak. Expanded clones get a size class; other rows say once, few or many, or leave the size out.

d_call	clone_size	j_call	v_call	cdr3_aa	cdr3_nt
TRBD1	once	TRBJ2-3	TRBV7-2	CASNNGDREADTQYF	TGTGCCAGCAACAACGGAGACAGGGAAGCAGATACGCAGTATTTT
-	once	TRBJ1-6	TRBV11-1	CASSDGYSQSLGALHF	TGTGCCAGCAGCGACGGTTACTCTCAGTCCCTCGGGGCCCTCCACTTT
TRBD1	-	TRBJ1-1	TRBV18	CASSPTGDGAFF	TGTGCCAGCTCACCGACAGGGGATGGGGCTTTCTTT
-	-	TRBJ2-7	TRBV7-8	CASSLGAGFRYEQYF	TGTGCCAGCAGCTTAGGGGCAGGGTTTCGCTACGAGCAGTACTTC
TRBD2	-	TRBJ2-5	TRBV11-1	CASSFQLAGGDETQYF	TGTGCCAGCAGCTTCCAACTAGCGGGGGGTGACGAGACCCAGTACTTC
TRBD2	-	TRBJ2-3	TRBV5-1	CASSLPSTSGGADTQYF	TGCGCCAGCAGCTTACCCTCTACTAGCGGGGGGGCAGATACGCAGTATTTT
-	few	TRBJ1-2	TRBV10-3	CAISEHQGGYGYTF	TGTGCCATCAGTGAACACCAGGGCGGCTATGGCTACACCTTC
TRBD1	-	TRBJ1-5	TRBV29-1	CSTGTGNQPQHF	TGCAGCACAGGGACAGGTAATCAGCCCCAGCATTTT
TRBD1	-	TRBJ2-7	TRBV5-4	CASSFQDRTYEQYF	TGTGCCAGCAGCTTCCAGGACAGGACCTACGAGCAGTACTTC
-	-	TRBJ1-2	TRBV4-3	CASSQVGGGYTF	TGCGCCAGCAGCCAAGTCGGAGGAGGCTACACCTTC
-	-	TRBJ1-1	TRBV7-8	CASTQAGTRRAFF	TGTGCCAGCACCCAAGCGGGCACCCGGCGAGCTTTCTTT
-	-	TRBJ1-1	TRBV7-2	CASSPGQYMNTEAFF	TGTGCCAGCAGCCCTGGACAGTACATGAACACTGAAGCTTTCTTT
-	-	TRBJ2-7	TRBV6-1	CASLRISSYEQYF	TGTGCCAGCTTGAGGATATCCTCCTACGAGCAGTACTTC
TRBD1	-	TRBJ1-5	TRBV10-3	CAISPTGDNQPQHF	TGTGCCATCAGTCCGACAGGGGACAATCAGCCCCAGCATTTT
TRBD1	-	TRBJ2-7	TRBV6-6	CASSYSFQGASYEQYF	TGTGCCAGCAGTTACTCTTTCCAGGGGGCCTCCTACGAGCAGTACTTC
-	-	TRBJ2-7	TRBV19	CASSTPGQYYEQYF	TGTGCCAGTAGTACCCCTGGACAGTACTACGAGCAGTACTTC
-	-	TRBJ1-2	TRBV6-5	CASSYQGYYGYTF	TGTGCCAGCAGTTACCAGGGGTACTATGGCTACACCTTC
-	-	TRBJ1-1	TRBV4-3	CASSQETGNTEAFF	TGCGCCAGCAGCCAAGAGACGGGTAACACTGAAGCTTTCTTT
-	-	TRBJ1-5	TRBV5-6	CASSASVPDTYQPQHF	TGTGCCAGCAGCGCGTCCGTGCCGGACACGTATCAGCCCCAGCATTTT
TRBD2	-	TRBJ2-7	TRBV6-5	CASSYSRGTGTYEQYF	TGTGCCAGCAGTTACTCGCGGGGGACGGGAACCTACGAGCAGTACTTC
-	-	TRBJ1-5	TRBV15	CATSRDARGGQPQHF	TGTGCCACCAGCAGAGATGCCAGGGGTGGACAGCCCCAGCATTTT
TRBD2	-	TRBJ2-1	TRBV7-9	CASSLAGGREQFF	TGTGCCAGCAGCTTAGCGGGGGGGAGGGAGCAGTTCTTC
-	-	TRBJ1-3	TRBV19	CASSIGGSGGRNTIYF	TGTGCCAGTAGTATAGGGGGCTCGGGGGGAAGAAACACCATATATTTT
-	-	TRBJ1-2	TRBV7-9	CASSPFMGGQAGHGYTF	TGTGCCAGCAGCCCATTTATGGGGGGGCAGGCCGGGCATGGCTACACCTTC
TRBD2	-	TRBJ2-1	TRBV5-1	CASSLGGLGGNEQFF	TGCGCCAGCAGCCTCGGGGGGTTGGGAGGCAATGAGCAGTTCTTC
-	-	TRBJ1-5	TRBV19	CASSIIVLSGGPQPQHF	TGTGCCAGTAGTATAATCGTTTTGTCGGGGGGGCCTCAGCCCCAGCATTTT
TRBD1	-	TRBJ1-5	TRBV30	CAWGEGAQQPQHF	TGTGCCTGGGGTGAGGGGGCCCAACAGCCCCAGCATTTT
-	-	TRBJ1-2	TRBV28	CASSLEGGYTF	TGTGCCAGCAGTTTAGAGGGTGGCTACACCTTC
TRBD1	-	TRBJ1-4	TRBV19	CASSPPAFRQGLFF	TGTGCCAGTAGCCCCCCAGCCTTTCGACAGGGGCTGTTTTTT
-	few	TRBJ1-1	TRBV7-7	CASSPWPQGVNTEAFF	TGTGCTAGCAGCCCCTGGCCGCAGGGCGTGAACACTGAAGCTTTCTTT
-	-	TRBJ1-1	TRBV4-3	CASSPRGGQNTEAFF	TGCGCCAGCAGCCCCCGGGGGGGGCAGAACACTGAAGCTTTCTTT
-	-	TRBJ1-6	TRBV20-1	CSWGGNSPLHF	TGCAGCTGGGGCGGAAATTCACCCCTCCACTTT
-	few	TRBJ2-6	TRBV5-6	CASARVSGANVLTF	TGTGCCAGCGCCCGGGTCTCTGGGGCCAACGTCCTGACTTTC
TRBD1	-	TRBJ2-1	TRBV30	CAWSRTGGDEQFF	TGTGCCTGGAGTCGGACAGGGGGGGATGAGCAGTTCTTC
-	-	TRBJ1-1	TRBV4-3	CASSQGYRNTEAFF	TGCGCCAGCAGCCAAGGATACAGGAACACTGAAGCTTTCTTT
-	-	TRBJ2-5	TRBV2	CASKGVETQYF	TGTGCCAGCAAAGGGGTCGAGACCCAGTACTTC
-	once	TRBJ2-2	TRBV10-3	CAISDPLGSTGELFF	TGTGCCATCAGTGACCCCCTCGGGAGCACCGGGGAGCTGTTTTTT
TRBD1	once	TRBJ1-5	TRBV19	CASSAQGIGNQPQHF	TGTGCCAGTAGTGCACAGGGGATTGGCAATCAGCCCCAGCATTTT
-	-	TRBJ2-1	TRBV5-1	CASSLGNRDNGEQFF	TGCGCCAGCAGCTTGGGAAACAGGGATAACGGTGAGCAGTTCTTC
-	-	TRBJ1-3	TRBV7-2	CASSPRVGRSSGNTIYF	TGTGCCAGCAGCCCCCGGGTCGGCAGAAGCTCTGGAAACACCATATATTTT
TRBD1	-	TRBJ2-2	TRBV29-1	CSAKQGSNTGELFF	TGCAGCGCAAAACAGGGGTCGAACACCGGGGAGCTGTTTTTT
TRBD1	-	TRBJ2-4	TRBV7-2	CASSPVTGNIQYF	TGTGCCAGCAGCCCCGTGACAGGGAACATTCAGTACTTC
-	-	TRBJ2-4	TRBV18	CASSPGGAAKNIQYF	TGTGCCAGCTCACCAGGCGGGGCTGCCAAAAACATTCAGTACTTC
TRBD1	-	TRBJ2-3	TRBV29-1	CSARVTGGTDTQYF	TGCAGCGCGCGAGTAACAGGGGGCACAGATACGCAGTATTTT
-	-	TRBJ2-7	TRBV19	CASSTLISYEQYF	TGTGCCAGTAGTACCTTAATCTCCTACGAGCAGTACTTC
TRBD1	-	TRBJ1-2	TRBV6-5	CASSYSRTGGSYGYTF	TGTGCCAGCAGTTACTCGAGGACAGGGGGCTCCTATGGCTACACCTTC
TRBD1	-	TRBJ2-4	TRBV6-6	CASSFNRGDIQYF	TGTGCCAGCAGTTTTAACAGGGGAGACATTCAGTACTTC
-	-	TRBJ1-2	TRBV5-4	CASSLVGANYGYTF	TGTGCCAGCAGCTTGGTCGGGGCTAACTATGGCTACACCTTC
TRBD2	medium-sized	TRBJ2-2	TRBV18	CASYSGGASTGELFF	TGTGCCAGCTATAGCGGGGGCGCAAGCACCGGGGAGCTGTTTTTT
-	-	TRBJ2-5	TRBV28	CASIVGGASSLETQYF	TGTGCCAGCATCGTCGGGGGAGCTAGTTCTTTGGAGACCCAGTACTTC
TRBD1	-	TRBJ1-4	TRBV29-1	CSVKGTGGAEKLFF	TGCAGCGTTAAGGGGACAGGGGGCGCCGAAAAACTGTTTTTT
-	-	TRBJ2-2	TRBV12-5	CASGLGTGTNTGELFF	TGTGCTAGTGGTTTGGGTACAGGTACGAACACCGGGGAGCTGTTTTTT
-	-	TRBJ1-2	TRBV4-2	CASSHRLTGREDGYTF	TGTGCCAGCAGCCACCGACTCACGGGACGGGAGGATGGCTACACCTTC
-	-	TRBJ1-6	TRBV28	CASSLDRRVSPLHF	TGTGCCAGCAGTCTCGACCGTCGGGTTTCACCCCTCCACTTT
TRBD2	-	TRBJ2-3	TRBV7-2	CASSRRFSGVSTDTQYF	TGTGCCAGCAGCCGTCGGTTTAGCGGGGTTAGCACAGATACGCAGTATTTT
-	-	TRBJ2-1	TRBV20-1	CSALNNEQFF	TGCAGTGCACTGAACAATGAGCAGTTCTTC
-	once	TRBJ2-6	TRBV7-9	CASSLKQGNSWGANVLTF	TGTGCCAGCAGCTTAAAGCAGGGAAATTCGTGGGGGGCCAACGTCCTGACTTTC
-	-	TRBJ1-4	TRBV6-6	CASSTRGRGKSEKLFF	TGTGCCAGCAGTACCAGGGGTCGAGGCAAGAGTGAAAAACTGTTTTTT
TRBD1	-	TRBJ2-3	TRBV2	CASSPGQAYTDTQYF	TGTGCCAGCAGTCCGGGACAGGCCTACACAGATACGCAGTATTTT